Given below is one T cell receptor beta chain in context. Assay: immunoSEQ multiplex PCR; the TCRdb copy retains only in-frame clones and omits some. The data contain around 180,000 clones, about 80% of them singletons. This sample is part of a study of blood T cell repertoires in COVID-19. The overall study: Samples taken during acute and convalescent COVID-19 were collected in the United States, Italy and Spain.

This CDR3 is built from 16 residues. Trimming took off 3 bases at V and 4 bases at J, with 14 bases between the two ends. Germline assignment: CDR1 SGDLS and CDR2 YYNGEE. Sequenced: peripheral blood. This TCR came from a human donor in a cohort sampled during active COVID-19. V and J are TRBV9 and TRBJ2-6; weak D call: TRBD1 (6 bases). CDR3 nucleotides: TGTGCCAGCAGCGCCCACAGGGTTTCCGGGGCCAACGTCCTGACTTTC. Protein: CASSAHRVSGANVLTF.